Presented here are 25 T cell receptor beta chains from one specimen sequenced in a study of regulatory T cells in long-lasting Graves disease. The time point is: newly diagnosed GD, antithyroid drugs for less than 3 months. Researchers made the TCR library from RNA that was extracted from PBMCs. Library construction for TCR beta used iRepertoire HTBI primers and Arm-PCR of CDR3 regions. TCRdb re-derived calls from the multiplex PCR reads in MiXCR, one entry per CDR3 protein. The table includes about 310,000 distinct CDR3 sequences, 15% to 20% detected once. Sequences were derived from peripheral blood mononuclear cells (PBMCs), sampled at new diagnosis, from a patient treated with antithyroid drugs. These receptors all stem from a female donor with Graves disease.

The rearrangement uses TRBV30 and TRBJ1-5, with D possibly being TRBD1 (5 bases). The CDR3 has 14 residues. Germline assignment: CDR1 GTSNPN and CDR2 SVGIG (reference sequence). V was clipped by 2 bases and J by 1 base, with 9 bases between them. In DNA, the CDR3 is TGTGCCTGGAGTCCATCAGGGAGCAATCAGCCCCAGCATTTT. Translation: CAWSPSGSNQPQHF.

Details on this clonotype: At one end the junction does not follow the germline gene, possibly because of a read error. The CDR3: CTSSDGTGGLQPQHF. CDR3 bases: TGCACCAGCAGCGACGGGACAGGGGGTTTGCAGCCCCAGCATTTT. This rearrangement joins TRBV5-1 to TRBJ1-5; 11 bases are shared with TRBD1. The CDR3 spans 15 residues. Germline-derived CDR1 and CDR2 are SGHRS and YFSETQ.

This clonotype came up many times. The chain carries TRBV6-2 or TRBV6-3 and TRBJ2-7; D gene unclear. This CDR3 contains 13 residues. The V gene's germline CDR1 is MNHEY and CDR2 SVGEGT. The V gene lost 2 bases and the J gene lost 2 bases, with 7 bases spanning the gap. CDR3 bases: TGTGCCAGCAGTTACGGCGCCGCCTACGAGCAGTACTTC. This gives the protein CASSYGAAYEQYF.

This clonotype occurred many times. The chain carries TRBV6-1 and TRBJ1-5; 7 bases agree with TRBD1. This CDR3 comprises 16 residues. Trimming removed 5 bases from V and 0 bases from J; junction bases left unmatched: 7. The germline CDR1 and CDR2 sequences are MNHNS and SASEGT. The CDR3 loop is CASSLGQAYSNQPQHF. The CDR3 DNA follows: TGTGCCAGCAGTCTCGGACAGGCCTATAGCAATCAGCCCCAGCATTTT.

V and J are TRBV18 and TRBJ1-1, with 7 bases matching TRBD1. The V and J ends lost 8 bases and 5 bases, in that order; junction bases with no gene match: 5. The germline V gene encodes CDR1 KGHSH and CDR2 LQKENI. The CDR3 length is 12 residues. Here the CDR3 DNA reads TGTGCCAGCCAAACAGGGGATACTGAAGCTTTCTTT. Translated: CASQTGDTEAFF.

This chain links TRBV10-2 with TRBJ1-1; 8 bases are a match to TRBD1. The CDR3 loop spans 11 amino acids. Per germline, CDR1 WSHSY and CDR2 SAAADI. V trimming: 6 bases; J trimming: 6 bases; junction bases outside the gene matches: 0. The CDR3 DNA reads as TGCGCCAGCAGGACAGGGGCTGAAGCTTTCTTT. Translation: CASRTGAEAFF.

J is TRBJ2-7 and V is TRBV11-2; D ambiguous. There are 15 residues in the CDR3. CDR1 and CDR2 from the germline V gene are SGHAT and FQNNGV. V gave up 1 base and J gave up 3 bases, with 13 bases separating them. The CDR3 DNA is TGTGCCAGCAGCTTAGGTACAGCGTCCATCTACGAGCAGTACTTC. Translation gives CASSLGTASIYEQYF.

The chain links TRBV12-3 or TRBV12-4 to TRBJ2-7; D ambiguous. The CDR3 is 13 amino acids. The ends were cut back, 2 bases at V and 5 bases at J, with 10 bases in the middle. The CDR3 reads CASSLRDSDEQYF. The CDR3 DNA is TGTGCCAGCAGTTTAAGAGACTCGGACGAGCAGTACTTC.

This clonotype was counted at least ten times. The DNA for the CDR3 is TGTGCCACCAGTGATCCTCCGGGGCCAGACTCCTACAATGAGCAGTTCTTC. Residues: CATSDPPGPDSYNEQFF. This chain links TRBV24-1 with TRBJ2-1, with D possibly being TRBD1 or TRBD2 (5 bases each). The V and J ends lost 3 bases and 0 bases respectively, with 14 bases between them. CDR3 length: 17 residues. CDR1 and CDR2 (germline): KGHDR, SFDVKD.

In this sample, this clonotype turned up many times. The V call is TRBV12-3 or TRBV12-4, the J call TRBJ1-5; possibly TRBD1 for D (6 bases). The CDR3 extends over 20 amino acids. Trimming shortened V by 1 base and J by 2 bases, and 24 bases separated the two germline ends. The CDR3 loop reads CASSLDLWGSGGQGNQPQHF. The CDR3 DNA reads TGTGCCAGCAGTTTAGATTTGTGGGGTTCGGGGGGGCAAGGCAATCAGCCCCAGCATTTT.

This clonotype appeared many times. V is TRBV7-9 and J is TRBJ2-7, with no clear D. Germline CDR1 is SEHNR and CDR2 is FQNEAQ (reference sequence). Trimming removed 1 base at V and 10 bases at J, with 8 bases between. There are 11 residues in the CDR3. For the CDR3, the DNA is TGTGCCAGCAGCTTAGGGCTGACTCAGTACTTC. Protein: CASSLGLTQYF.

This chain joins TRBV7-8 and TRBJ2-2; D tentatively fits TRBD1 or TRBD2 (6 bases each). The V end was cut by 4 bases, the J end by 6 bases, with 18 bases between. The V gene's germline CDR1 is SGHVS and CDR2 FQNEAQ. There are 16 residues in the CDR3. The CDR3 is CASSSVRGEGAGELFF. The DNA of the CDR3 is TGTGCCAGCAGCTCGGTGCGGGGCGAGGGGGCCGGGGAGCTGTTTTTT.

This clonotype was counted many times. This chain connects TRBV12-3 or TRBV12-4 to TRBJ1-2; weak D call: TRBD1 (6 bases). Trimming took 3 bases from V and 4 from J, leaving 12 bases between them. This CDR3 has 14 amino acids. The CDR3 protein is CASSLGGPSYGYTF. For the CDR3, the DNA is TGTGCCAGCAGTTTGGGGGGGCCAAGCTATGGCTACACCTTC.

This clonotype was seen at least ten times. This sequence joins TRBV7-2 and TRBJ2-3; D remains ambiguous. The CDR3 extends over 17 amino acids. Per the germline V gene, CDR1 is SGHTA and CDR2 is FQGNSA. The germline V and J ends were trimmed by 2 bases and 2 bases, with 17 bases remaining between them. The DNA of the CDR3 is TGTGCCAGCAGCTTAAGGCCCCACTGGCGGTCCACAGATACGCAGTATTTT. Translation: CASSLRPHWRSTDTQYF.

This clonotype was seen at least ten times. The chain has TRBV2 and TRBJ1-1, with D maybe TRBD1 (5 bases). This CDR3 region has 14 residues. Germline V gene sequence: CDR1 SNHLY, CDR2 FYNNEI. V lost 10 bases and J lost 1, with 16 bases in between. CDR3 region: CAIPLSGENTEAFF. CDR3 nucleotide sequence: TGTGCCATTCCCCTGTCGGGGGAGAACACTGAAGCTTTCTTT.

This clonotype was seen repeatedly, ten times or more. The chain joins TRBV28 to TRBJ2-5, with 8 bases matching TRBD2. Unmatched junction bases numbered 13, after V lost 8 bases and J lost 5 bases. CDR1 and CDR2 from the germline V gene are MDHEN and SYDVKM. This CDR3 region has 15 residues. CDR3 sequence: CASRTFAGLEETQYF. The CDR3 DNA reads TGTGCCAGCCGAACCTTTGCGGGACTAGAGGAGACCCAGTACTTC.

The chain carries TRBV14 and TRBJ2-1; unclear D gene. The ends were cut back, 5 bases at V and 3 bases at J, with 17 bases in the middle. This CDR3 is 16 amino acids long. The germline V gene has CDR1 SGHDN and CDR2 FVKESK. DNA of the CDR3: TGTGCCAGCAGCAGAGCTCCGGGTTCCCTCTACAATGAGCAGTTCTTC. Translated: CASSRAPGSLYNEQFF.

This clonotype was seen many times. The genes are TRBV6-1 and TRBJ1-2; no reliable D call. The CDR3 has 13 residues. V was clipped by 6 bases and J by 4 bases, with 12 bases between them. CDR1 MNHNS and CDR2 SASEGT come from the germline V gene. The CDR3 spells CASRGDLSYGYTF. The CDR3 nucleotides are TGTGCCAGCAGGGGTGATCTATCCTATGGCTACACCTTC.

Points on this clonotype: A much more abundant neighbour one base away suggests this may be a read error. The rearrangement links TRBV11-2 to TRBJ2-2, with 12 bases lining up with TRBD2. CDR1 SGHAT and CDR2 FQNNGV come from the germline V gene. The CDR3 spans 19 residues. Losses at the gene ends were 3 bases for V and 6 bases for J; bases not matched to a gene: 14. CDR3 DNA: TGTGCCAGCAGCTTCATAGCCGACGCTAGCGGGAGGGCCGCCGGGGAGCTGTTTTTT. It translates to CASSFIADASGRAAGELFF.

In the case of this clonotype: This may be a read error: a much more frequent sequence differs by one nucleotide. The CDR3 protein is CATSRSRGRGYEQYF. The CDR3 DNA is TGTGCCACCAGCAGATCCCGGGGCAGGGGATACGAGCAGTACTTC. V and J are TRBV15 and TRBJ2-7; D is perhaps TRBD1 (6 bases). Germline assignment: CDR1 LNHNV and CDR2 YYDKDF (reference sequence). Trimming removed 2 bases from V and 4 bases from J, with 15 bases in between. The CDR3 loop spans 15 amino acids.

This clonotype was observed many times. This chain uses TRBV28 with TRBJ2-5; D possibly corresponds to TRBD1 (6 bases). V lost 8 bases to trimming and J lost 4 bases, with 17 bases between them. This CDR3 contains 14 residues. Germline V gene data show CDR1 as MDHEN and CDR2 as SYDVKM. CDR3 residues: CASQQGSPPETQYF. In DNA form, the CDR3 reads TGTGCCAGCCAACAGGGCTCGCCCCCAGAGACCCAGTACTTC.

The chain links TRBV6-2 or TRBV6-3 to TRBJ2-4, with D unresolved. Trimming pared 8 bases from V and 2 bases from J, leaving 10 bases between. The length of the CDR3 is 13 residues. Germline values: CDR1 MNHEY, CDR2 SVGEGT. CDR3 sequence: CASCSETKNIQYF. The CDR3 coding sequence is TGTGCCAGCTGCAGTGAAACCAAAAACATTCAGTACTTC.

The V and J genes are TRBV9 and TRBJ1-2; D unresolved. CDR1 is SGDLS and CDR2 is YYNGEE in the germline V gene. V lost 2 bases to trimming and J lost 3 bases, with 14 bases between them. CDR3 length: 15 residues. CDR3: CASSVGPNGDYGYTF. Here the CDR3 DNA reads TGTGCCAGCAGCGTTGGACCTAACGGGGACTATGGCTACACCTTC.

On this clonotype: With only one base between it and a far larger clone, this is likely a read error. The CDR3 nucleotides read TGTGCCAGCTCACCCGAGGGGTACACTGAAGCTCTCTTT. Residues: CASSPEGYTEALF. This sequence joins TRBV7-2 and TRBJ1-1, with D maybe TRBD1 (5 bases). Germline V gene data show CDR1 as SGHTA and CDR2 as FQGNSA. The CDR3 runs to 13 residues.

In the case of this clonotype: A much larger clone sits a single nucleotide away, making a read error possible. The chain carries TRBV3-1 and TRBJ2-6, with D tentatively TRBD2 (5 bases). The CDR3 extends over 14 amino acids. Between the trimmed V and J ends, which lost 6 bases and 4 bases, there was a span of 10 bases. CDR1 and CDR2 (germline): LGHDT, YNNKEL (reference sequence). The CDR3 loop reads CASRGDWGANVLTF. The CDR3 nucleotides read TGTGCCAGCAGGGGAGATTGGGGGGCCAACGTCCTGACTTTC.